The 19 T cell receptor beta chains listed next were all sequenced from one sample in a study of radiotherapy plus CTLA-4 blockade in lung cancer. This table comes from immunoSEQ multiplex PCR, and its TCRdb copy is limited to in-frame clones, with some not included. Altogether some 30,000 clones are present, around 74% being singletons, with the ten largest covering around 14%. This sample comprised peripheral blood, obtained from a patient treated with radiotherapy plus ipilimumab. The receptors originated from a human donor with non-small cell lung cancer that progressed on radiotherapy plus ipilimumab.

In its sample, this clone was seen a few times. The chain combines TRBV28 with TRBJ2-5, with TRBD1 matching 7 bases. Germline loops: CDR1 MDHEN, CDR2 SYDVKM. The CDR3 is made up of 17 amino acids. V shed 6 bases and J 5 bases; nucleotides not matched to a gene: 18. The CDR3 loop reads CASSLLPMDRLFETQYF. Written as DNA, the CDR3 is TGTGCCAGCAGCCTTCTCCCGATGGACAGGCTTTTTGAGACCCAGTACTTC. Looking up the rest from reference TRBV28 and TRBJ2-5 gives the full variable domain: DVKVTQSSRYLVKRTGEKVFLECVQDMDHENMFWYRQDPGLGLRLIYFSYDVKMKEKGDIPEGYSVSREKKERFSLILESASTNQTSMYLCASSLLPMDRLFETQYFGPGTRLLVL.

This chain uses TRBV28 with TRBJ1-2; perhaps TRBD1 as D (6 bases). The V end lost 3 bases, the J end lost 3 bases, and 11 bases lay between the germline ends. Germline V gene sequence: CDR1 MDHEN, CDR2 SYDVKM. The CDR3 spans 14 residues. Written as DNA, the CDR3 is TGTGCCAGCAGTTTTCTAAGGGGGGACTATGGCTACACCTTC. Encoded protein: CASSFLRGDYGYTF.

This clone was detected a few times. The genes are TRBV11-2 and TRBJ2-7; D is undetermined. From germline, CDR1 is SGHAT and CDR2 FQNNGV. The CDR3 runs 13 residues. V gave up 1 base and J gave up 3 bases, with 7 bases separating them. The CDR3: CASSLVGYYEQYF. CDR3 nucleotide sequence: TGTGCCAGCAGCTTAGTGGGGTACTACGAGCAGTACTTC.

CDR3 nucleotide sequence: TGTGCCAGCAGCACTCGGGCCGTTGCGGCCGGTGAGCAGTTCTTC. Encoded protein: CASSTRAVAAGEQFF. The chain carries TRBV9 and TRBJ2-1; D is undetermined. Germline V lookup: CDR1 SGDLS, CDR2 YYNGEE. Trimming cost V 4 bases and J 9 bases, with 20 bases left between them. The CDR3 runs to 15 residues. Full variable domain (missing parts from reference TRBV9 and TRBJ2-1): DSGVTQTPKHLITATGQRVTLRCSPRSGDLSVYWYQQSLDQGLQFLIQYYNGEERAKGNILERFSAQQFPDLHSELNLSSLELGDSALYFCASSTRAVAAGEQFFGPGTRLTVL.

This clone was detected only once. The chain joins TRBV15 to TRBJ2-7; D possibly matches TRBD1 or TRBD2 (5 bases each). Germline values: CDR1 LNHNV, CDR2 YYDKDF (reference sequence). Trimming shortened V by 0 bases and J by 3 bases, and 12 bases separated the two germline ends. This CDR3 is 15 amino acids long. The CDR3 protein is CATSRDRGTSYEQYF. The DNA of the CDR3 is TGTGCCACCAGCAGAGATAGAGGGACCAGCTACGAGCAGTACTTC. The full variable domain, with the rest looked up from reference TRBV15 and TRBJ2-7, is DAMVIQNPRYQVTQFGKPVTLSCSQTLNHNVMYWYQQKSSQAPKLLFHYYDKDFNNEADTPDNFQSRRPNTSFCFLDIRSPGLGDTAMYLCATSRDRGTSYEQYFGPGTRLTVT.

This chain connects TRBV4-1 to TRBJ1-5, with 7 bases aligning to TRBD1. The germline CDR1 and CDR2 sequences are MGHRA and YSYEKL. After removal of 4 bases from V and 7 bases from J, the junction contained 10 bases not matched to a gene. This CDR3 region has 15 residues. CDR3 loop: CASSLRMGDSQPQHF. For the CDR3, the DNA is TGCGCCAGCAGCCTCAGAATGGGGGACAGCCAGCCCCAGCATTTT.

Written as DNA, the CDR3 is TGTGCCAGCAGTGTGGGACTAGCGGGGACCAATGAGCAGTTCTTC. Its protein product is CASSVGLAGTNEQFF. The chain uses TRBV2 and TRBJ2-1; the match to TRBD2 covers 13 bases. The CDR3 runs to 15 residues. The V gene end was trimmed by 4 bases and the J gene end by 6 bases; junction bases not matched to a gene: 3. The germline CDR1 and CDR2 sequences are SNHLY and FYNNEI. Full variable domain (outside the CDR3, taken from reference TRBV2 and TRBJ2-1): EPEVTQTPSHQVTQMGQEVILRCVPISNHLYFYWYRQILGQKVEFLVSFYNNEISEKSEIFDDQFSVERPDGSNFTLKIRSTKLEDSAMYFCASSVGLAGTNEQFFGPGTRLTVL.

CDR3 in amino acids: CARLQGAPPLYNEQFF. The CDR3 nucleotides are TGTGCCAGACTACAGGGGGCTCCTCCACTATACAATGAGCAGTTCTTC. The chain couples TRBV21-1 to TRBJ2-1; whether TRBD1, the table's D call, matches the DNA was not checked. TRBV21-1 is designated a pseudogene. CDR3 length: 16 residues.

The chain recombines TRBV20-1 with TRBJ1-1; D call uncertain. Deletions cut 0 bases from V and 8 bases from J, with 7 bases between. The CDR3 totals 11 residues. Per germline, CDR1 DFQATT and CDR2 SNEGSKA (reference sequence). CDR3 in amino acids: CSARDSEEAFF. For the CDR3, the DNA is TGCAGTGCTAGAGATTCAGAGGAAGCTTTCTTT.

This chain joins TRBV7-9 and TRBJ1-1; D might be TRBD1 (6 bases). Trimming cost V 1 base and J 1 base, with 10 bases left between them. Germline-derived CDR1 and CDR2 are SEHNR and FQNEAQ (reference sequence). There are 15 residues in the CDR3. The DNA for the CDR3 is TGTGCCAGCAGCTTAGTGGGACAACGGAACACTGAAGCTTTCTTT. Residues: CASSLVGQRNTEAFF.

The genes are TRBV29-1 and TRBJ1-1, with 9 bases that match TRBD1. This CDR3 is built from 14 residues. V shed 1 base, J shed 5 bases, and the junction held 5 bases outside the gene matches. CDR1 is SQVTM, CDR2 ANQGSEA, per germline. CDR3 DNA sequence: TGCAGCGTTGAAGCGGGACAGGGCTGGACTGAAGCTTTCTTT. Amino acid sequence: CSVEAGQGWTEAFF.

This clone was observed a handful of times. The chain uses TRBV4-2 and TRBJ2-1; 8 bases are shared with TRBD2. V was pared by 0 bases and J by 10 bases, with 11 bases of the junction left unmatched. The CDR3 runs 16 residues. CDR1 is LGHNA and CDR2 is YNFKEQ in the germline V gene. The CDR3 region has the DNA TGTGCCAGCAGCCAAGACGGCGGGAGGTATGTGGGGGAGCAGTTCTTC. It encodes CASSQDGGRYVGEQFF.

This clone is deemed medium-sized. The chain uses TRBV6-5 and TRBJ2-1, with 9 bases matching TRBD2. Germline loops: CDR1 MNHEY, CDR2 SVGAGI. The V segment lost 4 bases and the J segment 15 bases; nucleotides outside the gene matches: 10. The CDR3 has 13 residues. This CDR3 reads CASSLGASGIRFF. The CDR3 DNA sequence: TGTGCCAGCAGTTTGGGGGCTAGCGGGATTCGGTTCTTC.

In its sample, this clone is medium-sized. The rearrangement uses TRBV6-5 and TRBJ2-7; 10 bases are a match to TRBD1. This CDR3 region has 12 residues. The germline V gene has CDR1 MNHEY and CDR2 SVGAGI. With 9 bases clipped from V and 7 bases from J, the junction kept 6 bases outside the gene matches. CDR3 bases: TGTGCCAGACTCGGGACAGGGGAAGAGCAGTACTTC. Its protein product is CARLGTGEEQYF.

CDR3 DNA sequence: TGTGCCAGCAGTTTCTCAGCAGGGGGAGTCGAAAAACTGTTTTTT. It encodes CASSFSAGGVEKLFF. This chain connects TRBV28 to TRBJ1-4; 7 bases are a match to TRBD1. CDR1 and CDR2 from the germline V gene are MDHEN and SYDVKM. After removal of 3 bases from V and 8 bases from J, the junction contained 9 bases not matched to a gene. The CDR3 length is 15 residues.

This CDR3 reads CASSFWGTETHQPQHF. In DNA, the CDR3 is TGTGCCAGCAGTTTCTGGGGAACGGAGACTCATCAGCCCCAGCATTTT. V is TRBV28 and J is TRBJ1-5, with unresolved D. Germline CDR1 reads MDHEN; CDR2 reads SYDVKM. V lost 3 bases and J 5 bases, leaving 17 bases between the germline ends. This CDR3 contains 16 residues.

The chain employs TRBV5-1 and TRBJ2-1; the match to TRBD2 covers 9 bases. CDR1 is SGHRS, CDR2 YFSETQ, per germline. After removal of 4 bases from V and 2 bases from J, the junction contained 4 bases not matched to a gene. This CDR3 spans 15 amino acids. In DNA form, the CDR3 reads TGCGCCAGCAGCCATTCTAGCGGGGCCTACAATGAGCAGTTCTTC. Its protein is CASSHSSGAYNEQFF.

The chain recombines TRBV5-4 with TRBJ1-2; D uncertain. The length of the CDR3 is 13 residues. Germline V gives CDR1 SGHNT, CDR2 YYREEE (reference sequence). Trimming took off 0 bases at V and 4 bases at J, with 7 bases between the two ends. The CDR3 loop is CASSLEQAYGYTF. CDR3 in DNA: TGTGCCAGCAGCTTGGAGCAGGCCTATGGCTACACCTTC. Full variable domain (missing parts from reference TRBV5-4 and TRBJ1-2): ETGVTQSPTHLIKTRGQQVTLRCSSQSGHNTVSWYQQALGQGPQFIFQYYREEENGRGNFPPRFSGLQFPNYSSELNVNALELDDSALYLCASSLEQAYGYTFGSGTRLTVV.

In nucleotides, the CDR3 is TGCAGCCCCTACAGGGTGGCCACTGAAGCTTTCTTT. Translated: CSPYRVATEAFF. V gene TRBV29-1 combines with J gene TRBJ1-1; weak D call: TRBD1 (6 bases). Germline V gene sequence: CDR1 SQVTM, CDR2 ANQGSEA. This CDR3 is 12 amino acids long. V was pared by 8 bases and J by 4 bases, with 14 bases between.